The clone carrying this T cell receptor beta chain was counted only a few times. Its antigen is currently unknown. These data belong to a study of T-cell reconstitution after alpha-beta-depleted transplantation in children. Study observations and caveats: Reportedly, alpha-beta T cells present about two months post-transplant originated from several hundred expanded clones of graft origin.

Trimming left V 1 base short and J 1 base short, with 23 bases between. CDR1 SGHDN and CDR2 FVKESK come from the germline V gene. This CDR3 spans 20 amino acids. For TCRbeta, the library was prepared with unique molecular identifiers. Via MiXCR, TCRdb re-called the PCR reads, giving one row per CDR3 protein. The repertoire holds 550,000 to 800,000 distinct CDR3 sequences, with around 13% as singletons. This specimen consisted of PBMCs, obtained before TCRalphabeta/CD19-depleted stem cell transplant. This chain joins TRBV14 and TRBJ2-1, with D uncertain. The receptor was derived from a girl aged 2-9 years with congenital amegakaryocytic thrombocytopenia, due to receive a stem cell transplant. The CDR3 spells CASSQGRVERWGTSYNEQFF. CDR3 nucleotides: TGTGCCAGCAGCCAAGGTCGCGTGGAGAGGTGGGGTACGTCCTACAATGAGCAGTTCTTC.